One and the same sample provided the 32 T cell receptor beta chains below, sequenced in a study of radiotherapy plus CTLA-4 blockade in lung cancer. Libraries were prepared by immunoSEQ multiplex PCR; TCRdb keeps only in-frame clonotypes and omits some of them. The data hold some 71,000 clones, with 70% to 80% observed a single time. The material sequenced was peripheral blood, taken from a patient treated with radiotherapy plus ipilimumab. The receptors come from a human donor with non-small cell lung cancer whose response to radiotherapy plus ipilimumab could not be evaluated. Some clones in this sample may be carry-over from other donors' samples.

This CDR3 reads CASSLLRTGSDTQYF. The CDR3 DNA reads TGTGCCAGCTCTCTTCTCCGGACTGGATCAGATACGCAGTATTTT. The chain carries TRBV18 and TRBJ2-3, with D possibly being TRBD2 (5 bases). Trimming shortened V by 6 bases and J by 4 bases, and 17 bases separated the two germline ends. Germline V gene sequence: CDR1 KGHSH, CDR2 LQKENI. The CDR3 is made up of 15 amino acids.

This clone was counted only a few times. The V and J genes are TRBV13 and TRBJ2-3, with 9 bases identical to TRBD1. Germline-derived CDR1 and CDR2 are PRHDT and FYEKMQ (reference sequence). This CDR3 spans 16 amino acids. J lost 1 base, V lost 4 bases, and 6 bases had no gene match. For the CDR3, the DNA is TGTGCCAGCAGCTGGAAGGACAGGGGCCGCACAGATACGCAGTATTTT. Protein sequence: CASSWKDRGRTDTQYF.

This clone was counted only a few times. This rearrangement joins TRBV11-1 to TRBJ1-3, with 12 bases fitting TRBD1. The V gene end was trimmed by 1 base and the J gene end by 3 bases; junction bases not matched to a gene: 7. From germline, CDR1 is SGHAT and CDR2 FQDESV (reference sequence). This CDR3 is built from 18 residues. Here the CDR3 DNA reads TGTGCCAGCAGCTTAGGACCGGGACAGGGGGCGAGTGGAAACACCATATATTTT. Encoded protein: CASSLGPGQGASGNTIYF.

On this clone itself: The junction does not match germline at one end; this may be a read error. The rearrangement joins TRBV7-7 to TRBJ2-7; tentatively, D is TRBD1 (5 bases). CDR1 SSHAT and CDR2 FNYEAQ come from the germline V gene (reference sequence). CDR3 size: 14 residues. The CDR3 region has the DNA TGTGCTAGCAGTCTGTCCCAGGGCGGCGACGAGCAGTACTTC. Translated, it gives CASSLSQGGDEQYF.

CDR3 DNA sequence: TGTGCCAGCAGTCCAGAAGGGAGGGGGCAGTACTTC. This translates into CASSPEGRGQYF. V gene TRBV6-5 combines with J gene TRBJ2-7; TRBD2 matches at 7 bases. The germline V gene encodes CDR1 MNHEY and CDR2 SVGAGI. The CDR3 covers 12 residues. J lost 9 bases, V lost 5 bases, and 7 bases had no gene match.

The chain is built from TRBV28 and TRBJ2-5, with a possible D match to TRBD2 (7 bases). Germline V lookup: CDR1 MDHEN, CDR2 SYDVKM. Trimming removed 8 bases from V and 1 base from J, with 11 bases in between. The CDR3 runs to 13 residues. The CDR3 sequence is CASQRGAQETQYF. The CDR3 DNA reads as TGTGCCAGCCAACGGGGGGCCCAAGAGACCCAGTACTTC. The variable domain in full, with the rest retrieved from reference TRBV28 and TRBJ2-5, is DVKVTQSSRYLVKRTGEKVFLECVQDMDHENMFWYRQDPGLGLRLIYFSYDVKMKEKGDIPEGYSVSREKKERFSLILESASTNQTSMYLCASQRGAQETQYFGPGTRLLVL.

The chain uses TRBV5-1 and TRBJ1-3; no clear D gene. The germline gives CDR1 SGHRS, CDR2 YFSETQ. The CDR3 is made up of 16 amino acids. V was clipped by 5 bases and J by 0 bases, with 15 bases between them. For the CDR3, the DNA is TGCGCCAGCAGTCCCATTAACGGGTACTCTGGAAACACCATATATTTT. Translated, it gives CASSPINGYSGNTIYF.

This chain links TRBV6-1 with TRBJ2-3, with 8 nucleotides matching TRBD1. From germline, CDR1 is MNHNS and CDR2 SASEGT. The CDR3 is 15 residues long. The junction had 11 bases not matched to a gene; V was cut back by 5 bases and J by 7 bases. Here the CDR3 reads CASSPTGALTNTQYF. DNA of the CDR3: TGTGCCAGCAGTCCGACAGGGGCACTCACGAATACGCAGTATTTT.

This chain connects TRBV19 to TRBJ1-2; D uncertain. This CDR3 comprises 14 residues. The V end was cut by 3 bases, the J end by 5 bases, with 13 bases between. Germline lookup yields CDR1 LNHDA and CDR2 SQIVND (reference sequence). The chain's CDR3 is CASSMRLTRYGYTF. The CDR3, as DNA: TGTGCCAGTAGTATGAGGCTTACTAGGTATGGCTACACCTTC.

The CDR3 sequence is CATWRGGNTEAFF. CDR3 in DNA: TGTGCCACCTGGCGGGGGGGGAACACTGAAGCTTTCTTT. The J gene is TRBJ1-1, the V gene TRBV13, with D perhaps matching TRBD1 (5 bases). V was cut by 10 bases and J by 1 base, with 13 bases left in between. The length of the CDR3 is 13 residues. Germline CDR1 PRHDT, CDR2 FYEKMQ (reference sequence).

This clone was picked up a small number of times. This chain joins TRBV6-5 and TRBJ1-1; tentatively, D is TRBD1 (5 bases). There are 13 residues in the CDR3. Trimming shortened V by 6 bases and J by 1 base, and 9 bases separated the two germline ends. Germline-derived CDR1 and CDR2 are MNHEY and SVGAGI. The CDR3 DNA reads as TGTGCCAGCAGGCCCAGGGAGAACACTGAAGCTTTCTTT. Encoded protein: CASRPRENTEAFF.

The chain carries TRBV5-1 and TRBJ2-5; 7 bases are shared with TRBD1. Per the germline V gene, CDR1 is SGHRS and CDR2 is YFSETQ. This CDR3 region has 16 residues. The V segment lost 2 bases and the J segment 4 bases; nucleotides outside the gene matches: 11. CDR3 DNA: TGCGCCAGCAGCTTTGGGCTGACAGGGTATGGAGAGACCCAGTACTTC. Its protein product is CASSFGLTGYGETQYF.

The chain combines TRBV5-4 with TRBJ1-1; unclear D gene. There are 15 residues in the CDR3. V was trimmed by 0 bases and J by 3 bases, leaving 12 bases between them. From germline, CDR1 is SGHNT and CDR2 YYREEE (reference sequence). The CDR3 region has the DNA TGTGCCAGCAGCTTGGCTCTAGGAGCCTACACTGAAGCTTTCTTT. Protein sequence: CASSLALGAYTEAFF.

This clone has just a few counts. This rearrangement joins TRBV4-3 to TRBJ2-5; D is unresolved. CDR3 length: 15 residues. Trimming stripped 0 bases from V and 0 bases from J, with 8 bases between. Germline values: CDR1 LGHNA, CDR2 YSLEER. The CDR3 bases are TGCGCCAGCAGCCAAGATGTCTCGTACCAAGAGACCCAGTACTTC. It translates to CASSQDVSYQETQYF.

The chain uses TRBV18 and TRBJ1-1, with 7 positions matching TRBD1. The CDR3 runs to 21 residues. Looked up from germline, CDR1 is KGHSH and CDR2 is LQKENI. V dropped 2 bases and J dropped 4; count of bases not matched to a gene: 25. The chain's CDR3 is CASSPARDSFYQLHGGTEAFF. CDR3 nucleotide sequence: TGTGCCAGCTCACCAGCCCGGGACAGCTTCTACCAACTGCATGGGGGCACTGAAGCTTTCTTT.

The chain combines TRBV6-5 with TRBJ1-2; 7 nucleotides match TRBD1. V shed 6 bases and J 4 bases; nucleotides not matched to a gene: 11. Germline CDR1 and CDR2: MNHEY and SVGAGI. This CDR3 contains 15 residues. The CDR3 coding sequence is TGTGCCAGCAGCCGATCCAGGGGGAACGGCTATGGCTACACCTTC. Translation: CASSRSRGNGYGYTF.

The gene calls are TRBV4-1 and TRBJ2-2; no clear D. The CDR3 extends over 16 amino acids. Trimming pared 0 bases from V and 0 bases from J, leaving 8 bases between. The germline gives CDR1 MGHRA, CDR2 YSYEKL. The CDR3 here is CASSQEVPTNTGELFF. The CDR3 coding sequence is TGCGCCAGCAGCCAAGAGGTCCCTACGAACACCGGGGAGCTGTTTTTT.

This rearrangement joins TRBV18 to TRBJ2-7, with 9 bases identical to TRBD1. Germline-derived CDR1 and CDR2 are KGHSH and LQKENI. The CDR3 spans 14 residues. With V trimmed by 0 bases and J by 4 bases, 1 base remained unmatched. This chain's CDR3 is CASSPPTGGYEQYF. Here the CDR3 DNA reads TGTGCCAGCTCACCACCGACAGGGGGTTACGAGCAGTACTTC.

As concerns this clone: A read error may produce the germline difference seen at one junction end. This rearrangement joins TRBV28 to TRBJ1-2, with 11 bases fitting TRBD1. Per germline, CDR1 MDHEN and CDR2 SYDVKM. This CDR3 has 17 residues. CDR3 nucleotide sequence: TGTGCCAGCAGCCGCGGACAGGGGGCAGGCCGTTTCTATGGCTACGCCTTC. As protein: CASSRGQGAGRFYGYAF.

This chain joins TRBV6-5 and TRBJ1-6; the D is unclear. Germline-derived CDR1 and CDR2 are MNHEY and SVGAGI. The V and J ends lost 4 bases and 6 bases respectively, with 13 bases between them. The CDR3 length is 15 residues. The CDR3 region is CASSSTGGGNSPLHF. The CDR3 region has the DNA TGTGCCAGCAGTTCGACCGGCGGAGGTAATTCACCCCTCCACTTT.

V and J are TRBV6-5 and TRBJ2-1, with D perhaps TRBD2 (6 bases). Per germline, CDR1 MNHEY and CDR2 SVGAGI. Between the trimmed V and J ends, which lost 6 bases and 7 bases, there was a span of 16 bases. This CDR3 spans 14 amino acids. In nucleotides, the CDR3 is TGTGCCAGCAGCCCAGCCGGGGGAAGAAATGAGCAGTTCTTC. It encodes CASSPAGGRNEQFF.

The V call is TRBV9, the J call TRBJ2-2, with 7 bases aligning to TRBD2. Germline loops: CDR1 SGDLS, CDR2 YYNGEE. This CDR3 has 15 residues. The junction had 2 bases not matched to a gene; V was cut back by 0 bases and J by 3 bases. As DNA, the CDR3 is TGTGCCAGCAGCGTAGAGGGAGGGGACACCGGGGAGCTGTTTTTT. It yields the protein CASSVEGGDTGELFF.

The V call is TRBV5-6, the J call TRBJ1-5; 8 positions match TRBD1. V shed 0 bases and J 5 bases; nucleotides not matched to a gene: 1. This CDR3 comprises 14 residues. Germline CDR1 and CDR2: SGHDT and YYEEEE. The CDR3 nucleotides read TGTGCCAGCAGCTTGGGCAGGGGGCATCAGCCCCAGCATTTT. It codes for CASSLGRGHQPQHF.

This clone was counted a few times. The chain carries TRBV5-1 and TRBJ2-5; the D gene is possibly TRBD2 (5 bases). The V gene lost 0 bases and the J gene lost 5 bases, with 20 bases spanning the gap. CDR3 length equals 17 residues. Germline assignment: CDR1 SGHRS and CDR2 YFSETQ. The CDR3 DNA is TGCGCCAGCAGCTTGGGGCCCCAATTACCTCCGGGGGAGACCCAGTACTTC. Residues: CASSLGPQLPPGETQYF. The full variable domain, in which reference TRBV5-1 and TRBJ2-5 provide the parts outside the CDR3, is KAGVTQTPRYLIKTRGQQVTLSCSPISGHRSVSWYQQTPGQGLQFLFEYFSETQRNKGNFPGRFSGRQFSNSRSEMNVSTLELGDSALYLCASSLGPQLPPGETQYFGPGTRLLVL.

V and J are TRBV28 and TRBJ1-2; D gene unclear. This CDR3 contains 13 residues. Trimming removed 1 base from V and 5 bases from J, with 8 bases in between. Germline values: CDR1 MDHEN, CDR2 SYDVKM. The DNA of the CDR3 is TGTGCCAGCAGTTTATCCGACTATTATGGCTACACCTTC. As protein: CASSLSDYYGYTF.

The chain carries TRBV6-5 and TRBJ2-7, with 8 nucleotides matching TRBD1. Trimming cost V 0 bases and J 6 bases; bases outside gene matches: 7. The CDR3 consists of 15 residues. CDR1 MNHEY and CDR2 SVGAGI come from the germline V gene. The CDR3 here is CASSYSRQGAGEQYF. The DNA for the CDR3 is TGTGCCAGCAGTTACTCGAGGCAGGGGGCTGGCGAGCAGTACTTC.

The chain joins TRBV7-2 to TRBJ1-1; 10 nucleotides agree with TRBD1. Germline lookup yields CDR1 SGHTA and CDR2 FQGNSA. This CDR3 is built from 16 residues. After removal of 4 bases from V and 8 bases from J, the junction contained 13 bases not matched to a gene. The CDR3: CASSSSRGTGVKEAFF. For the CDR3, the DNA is TGTGCCAGCAGCTCGTCTCGGGGGACAGGGGTAAAGGAAGCTTTCTTT.

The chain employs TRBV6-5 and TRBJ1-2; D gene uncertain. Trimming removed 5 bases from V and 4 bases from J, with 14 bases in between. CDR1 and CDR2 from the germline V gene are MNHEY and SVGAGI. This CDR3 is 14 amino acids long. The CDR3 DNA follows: TGTGCCAGCAGTGATTTCGGAGGGCTCTATGGCTACACCTTC. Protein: CASSDFGGLYGYTF.

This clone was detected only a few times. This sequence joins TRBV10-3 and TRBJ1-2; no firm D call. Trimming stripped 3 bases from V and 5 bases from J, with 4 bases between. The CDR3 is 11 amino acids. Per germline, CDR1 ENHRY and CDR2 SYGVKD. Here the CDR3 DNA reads TGTGCCATCAGTGACTCTTATGGCTACACCTTC. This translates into CAISDSYGYTF.

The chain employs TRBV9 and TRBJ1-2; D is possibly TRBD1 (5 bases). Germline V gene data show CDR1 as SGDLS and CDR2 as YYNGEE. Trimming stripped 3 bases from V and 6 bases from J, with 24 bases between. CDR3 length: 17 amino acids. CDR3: CASSAQTTALLGDGYTF. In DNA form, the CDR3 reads TGTGCCAGCAGCGCCCAGACGACAGCCCTTCTTGGGGATGGCTACACCTTC.

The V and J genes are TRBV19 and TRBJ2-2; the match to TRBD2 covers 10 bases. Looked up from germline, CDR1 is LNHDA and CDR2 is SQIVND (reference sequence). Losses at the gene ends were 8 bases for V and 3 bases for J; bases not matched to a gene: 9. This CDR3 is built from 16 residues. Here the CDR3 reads CASSSKAGGYTGELFF. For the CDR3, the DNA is TGTGCCAGTTCATCGAAAGCGGGGGGGTACACCGGGGAGCTGTTTTTT.

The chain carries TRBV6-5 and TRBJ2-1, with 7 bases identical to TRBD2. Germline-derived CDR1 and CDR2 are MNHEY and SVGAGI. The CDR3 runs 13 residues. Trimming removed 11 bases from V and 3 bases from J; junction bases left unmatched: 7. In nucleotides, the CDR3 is TGTGCCCCCCAAGCGGGGCTCTACAATGAGCAGTTCTTC. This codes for CAPQAGLYNEQFF.